Listed below are T cell receptor beta chains from one sample, sequenced in a study of shared clonotypes between healthy human individuals. Method: immunoSEQ multiplex PCR; TCRdb's copy keeps in-frame clones and lacks some. Of some 240,000 clones listed, 60% to 70% are singletons. Sequenced sample: memory CD4+ T cells sorted from blood. These TCRs come from a young man in good health. Each CDR3 is given with its conserved first and last residue. D genes are given only for firm matches. Clone size is shown for a subset of rows, as once, few, many or a class of expanded clone.

d_call: -
j_call: TRBJ1-1
v_call: TRBV30
clone_size: few
cdr3_aa: CASRLGGSNTEAFF
cdr3_nt: TGTGCCTCGCGTTTAGGGGGATCGAACACTGAAGCTTTCTTT

d_call: -
j_call: TRBJ2-7
v_call: TRBV7-3
clone_size: -
cdr3_aa: CASSSGPTSYEQYF
cdr3_nt: TGTGCCAGCAGCTCGGGACCAACCTCCTACGAGCAGTACTTC

d_call: TRBD1
j_call: TRBJ1-5
v_call: TRBV27
clone_size: -
cdr3_aa: CASQSRGGNQPQHF
cdr3_nt: TGTGCCAGCCAAAGCAGGGGGGGCAATCAGCCCCAGCATTTT

d_call: -
j_call: TRBJ2-3
v_call: TRBV6-5
clone_size: few
cdr3_aa: CASTDKRVSTDTQYF
cdr3_nt: TGTGCCAGCACCGATAAGCGGGTTAGCACAGATACGCAGTATTTT

d_call: -
j_call: TRBJ1-1
v_call: TRBV19
clone_size: -
cdr3_aa: CASRQQVEAFF
cdr3_nt: TGTGCCAGTAGACAACAGGTTGAAGCTTTCTTT

d_call: TRBD2
j_call: TRBJ2-2
v_call: TRBV5-8
clone_size: -
cdr3_aa: CASSFASGRVTGELFF
cdr3_nt: TGTGCCAGCAGCTTCGCTAGCGGGAGAGTCACCGGGGAGCTGTTTTTT

d_call: TRBD2
j_call: TRBJ2-2
v_call: TRBV9
clone_size: -
cdr3_aa: CASSAPGLAGGGTGELFF
cdr3_nt: TGTGCCAGCAGCGCACCGGGACTAGCGGGAGGCGGAACCGGGGAGCTGTTTTTT

d_call: -
j_call: TRBJ2-2
v_call: TRBV20-1
clone_size: few
cdr3_aa: CSATESGELFF
cdr3_nt: TGCAGTGCAACGGAGAGCGGGGAGCTGTTTTTT

d_call: -
j_call: TRBJ2-1
v_call: TRBV5-1
clone_size: -
cdr3_aa: CASSFRLTSPSYNEQFF
cdr3_nt: TGCGCCAGCAGCTTTCGCCTGACTTCCCCCTCCTACAATGAGCAGTTCTTC

d_call: -
j_call: TRBJ2-1
v_call: TRBV18
clone_size: few
cdr3_aa: CASSPLREDNEQFF
cdr3_nt: TGTGCCAGCTCACCACTTAGGGAGGACAATGAGCAGTTCTTC

d_call: TRBD2
j_call: TRBJ2-5
v_call: TRBV19
clone_size: few
cdr3_aa: CASSSYSGGRQETQYF
cdr3_nt: TGTGCCAGTAGTAGCTATAGCGGGGGACGACAAGAGACCCAGTACTTC

d_call: TRBD2
j_call: TRBJ2-3
v_call: TRBV2
clone_size: -
cdr3_aa: CASTYLAGPSTDTQYF
cdr3_nt: TGTGCCAGCACTTACCTAGCGGGACCTAGCACAGATACGCAGTATTTT

d_call: TRBD1
j_call: TRBJ2-1
v_call: TRBV7-6
clone_size: -
cdr3_aa: CASSARGGRGLLNEQFF
cdr3_nt: TGTGCCAGCAGCGCGCGCGGAGGCAGGGGGCTGTTAAATGAGCAGTTCTTC

d_call: TRBD2
j_call: TRBJ2-3
v_call: TRBV28
clone_size: -
cdr3_aa: CASSLSGTSTDTQYF
cdr3_nt: TGTGCCAGCAGTTTAAGCGGGACTAGCACAGATACGCAGTATTTT

d_call: -
j_call: TRBJ2-3
v_call: TRBV12-2
clone_size: -
cdr3_aa: CASRREAPGQGTSGRRPDTQYF
cdr3_nt: TGTGCAAGTCGCCGGGAGGCCCCCGGACAGGGGACTAGCGGGAGACGTCCAGATACGCAGTATTTT

d_call: -
j_call: TRBJ2-1
v_call: TRBV5-5
clone_size: -
cdr3_aa: CASSLGPGGSSYNEQFF
cdr3_nt: TGTGCCAGCAGCTTAGGGCCGGGCGGCAGCTCCTACAATGAGCAGTTCTTC

d_call: -
j_call: TRBJ2-1
v_call: TRBV5-4
clone_size: -
cdr3_aa: CASSSGGGAVSNEQFF
cdr3_nt: TGTGCCAGCAGCTCAGGAGGGGGGGCGGTGTCCAATGAGCAGTTCTTC

d_call: TRBD2
j_call: TRBJ2-7
v_call: TRBV23-1
clone_size: -
cdr3_aa: CASSQAKRTSGRSSYEQYF
cdr3_nt: TGCGCCAGCAGTCAAGCGAAACGGACTAGCGGGAGGAGCTCCTACGAGCAGTACTTC

d_call: -
j_call: TRBJ2-6
v_call: TRBV28
clone_size: -
cdr3_aa: CASRSPGPGANVLTF
cdr3_nt: TGTGCCAGCAGGTCCCCGGGGCCCGGGGCCAACGTCCTGACTTTC

d_call: -
j_call: TRBJ2-6
v_call: TRBV10-3
clone_size: -
cdr3_aa: CAISESNGRRPGANVLTF
cdr3_nt: TGTGCCATCAGTGAGTCGAACGGCAGGCGGCCTGGGGCCAACGTCCTGACTTTC

d_call: TRBD2
j_call: TRBJ2-5
v_call: TRBV7-6
clone_size: once
cdr3_aa: CASSRLGGVGPQETQYF
cdr3_nt: TGTGCCAGCAGTCGACTGGGGGGGGTAGGGCCCCAAGAGACCCAGTACTTC

d_call: -
j_call: TRBJ2-6
v_call: TRBV28
clone_size: -
cdr3_aa: CASSRNLKQGSTGANVLTF
cdr3_nt: TGTGCCAGCAGTCGAAATCTAAAACAGGGATCTACTGGGGCCAACGTCCTGACTTTC

d_call: TRBD1
j_call: TRBJ2-5
v_call: TRBV20-1
clone_size: -
cdr3_aa: CSALDRDQYF
cdr3_nt: TGCAGTGCTCTCGACAGGGACCAGTACTTC

d_call: TRBD2
j_call: TRBJ2-5
v_call: TRBV4-2
clone_size: once
cdr3_aa: CASSLGTSGRARETQYF
cdr3_nt: TGTGCCAGCAGCCTAGGGACTAGCGGGAGGGCCCGGGAGACCCAGTACTTC

d_call: -
j_call: TRBJ2-6
v_call: TRBV10-3
clone_size: -
cdr3_aa: CAISESGVLRSGANVLTF
cdr3_nt: TGTGCCATCAGTGAATCTGGGGTCCTACGCTCTGGGGCCAACGTCCTGACTTTC

d_call: -
j_call: TRBJ1-1
v_call: TRBV5-1
clone_size: many
cdr3_aa: CASSLGGPEAFF
cdr3_nt: TGCGCCAGCAGCTTGGGGGGGCCTGAAGCTTTCTTT

d_call: -
j_call: TRBJ2-3
v_call: TRBV29-1
clone_size: many
cdr3_aa: CSVGDFRTDTQYF
cdr3_nt: TGCAGCGTTGGGGACTTTCGCACAGATACGCAGTATTTT

d_call: -
j_call: TRBJ2-3
v_call: TRBV27
clone_size: -
cdr3_aa: CASSFLTAGIWNTQYF
cdr3_nt: TGTGCCAGCAGTTTCCTGACCGCCGGGATATGGAATACGCAGTATTTT

d_call: TRBD1
j_call: TRBJ2-1
v_call: TRBV5-1
clone_size: many
cdr3_aa: CASSPGTGGPYNEQFF
cdr3_nt: TGCGCCAGCAGCCCGGGGACAGGAGGGCCCTACAATGAGCAGTTCTTC

d_call: -
j_call: TRBJ2-7
v_call: TRBV28
clone_size: -
cdr3_aa: CASSSRQATQGAYEQYF
cdr3_nt: TGTGCCAGCAGTTCGCGACAGGCTACCCAAGGAGCCTACGAGCAGTACTTC

d_call: -
j_call: TRBJ2-6
v_call: TRBV29-1
clone_size: -
cdr3_aa: CSVIAGTGANVLTF
cdr3_nt: TGCAGCGTTATTGCGGGTACTGGGGCCAACGTCCTGACTTTC

d_call: TRBD2
j_call: TRBJ2-1
v_call: TRBV27
clone_size: once
cdr3_aa: CASGSGRNEQFF
cdr3_nt: TGTGCCAGTGGTAGCGGGAGGAATGAGCAGTTCTTC

d_call: -
j_call: TRBJ1-2
v_call: TRBV28
clone_size: -
cdr3_aa: CASSLEGGIGYGYTF
cdr3_nt: TGTGCCAGCAGTTTGGAGGGGGGTATCGGGTATGGCTACACCTTC